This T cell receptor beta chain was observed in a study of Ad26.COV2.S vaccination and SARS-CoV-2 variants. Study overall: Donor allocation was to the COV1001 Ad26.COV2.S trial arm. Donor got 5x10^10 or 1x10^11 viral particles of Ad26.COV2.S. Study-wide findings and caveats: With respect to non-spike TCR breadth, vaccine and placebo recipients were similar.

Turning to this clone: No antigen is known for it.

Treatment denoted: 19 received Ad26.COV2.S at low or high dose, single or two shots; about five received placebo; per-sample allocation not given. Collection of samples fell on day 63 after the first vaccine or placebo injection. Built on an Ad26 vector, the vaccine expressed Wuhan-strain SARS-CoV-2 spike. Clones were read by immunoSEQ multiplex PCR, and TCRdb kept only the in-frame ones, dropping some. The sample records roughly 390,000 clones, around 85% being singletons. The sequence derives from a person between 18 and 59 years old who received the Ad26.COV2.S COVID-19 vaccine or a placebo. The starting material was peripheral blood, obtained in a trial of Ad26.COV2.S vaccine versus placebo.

The CDR3 nucleotides read TGTGCCAGCAGCTTGGACGGGTACTCCTACAATGAGCAGTTCTTC. It codes for CASSLDGYSYNEQFF. The rearrangement links TRBV5-4 to TRBJ2-1; D not certain. The ends were cut back, 0 bases at V and 0 bases at J, with 7 bases in the middle. Germline CDR1 is SGHNT and CDR2 is YYREEE (reference sequence). The CDR3 is 15 amino acids. Together with reference TRBV5-4 and TRBJ2-1, the CDR3 gives the full variable domain: ETGVTQSPTHLIKTRGQQVTLRCSSQSGHNTVSWYQQALGQGPQFIFQYYREEENGRGNFPPRFSGLQFPNYSSELNVNALELDDSALYLCASSLDGYSYNEQFFGPGTRLTVL.